This T cell receptor (beta chain) stems from a study of identical twins' blood T cells. TCRdb re-called the 5' RACE reads with MiXCR, one entry per CDR3 protein. Altogether fewer than 450,000 distinct CDR3 sequences are present, about 28% being singletons, with the ten largest covering 5.5% to 6.5%. This CDR3 region has 15 residues. V lost 0 bases and J lost 5; bases outside the gene matches: 3. CDR1 and CDR2 (germline): SGHNT, YYREEE (reference sequence). The receptor was derived from a woman aged 18 to 50 in good health. The sequencing sample was made of PBMCs. The rearrangement uses TRBV5-4 and TRBJ2-3, with 10 bases fitting TRBD2. The CDR3 DNA reads as TGTGCCAGCAGCTTGGCGACTAGCGGGCGAGATACGCAGTATTTT. Translation gives CASSLATSGRDTQYF.